The following is a TCR beta chain sequence with its context. Its recognized antigen is unknown. Library creation used the immunoSEQ multiplex PCR assay. TCRdb mirrors the immuneACCESS table, restricted to in-frame sequences. Some clones are absent from its copies; in checked studies, under half trace to an unresolved V gene, and the reason for the others is unknown. The sample's own table lists some 180,000 clones. Around 2% of the sample comes from the top ten. The entry originates in a study of control samples from healthy donors and cancer patients (dated by TCRdb to 2018 to 2021). V and J lose 7 bases and 7 bases, and a span of 17 bases separates them. The CDR3 runs 15 amino acids, cysteine and phenylalanine included. The retained sequence is limited to the CDR3, 45 bases, with the frame set at the first base. CDR1 and CDR2 (SNHLY, FYNNEI) derive from the germline V gene.

The sequence joins TRBV2 to TRBJ1-6; TRBD1 is a possible D gene, resting on 6 matching bases. The TCR sequence derives from a woman aged 30 to 39 in good health. Sequencing was performed on blood. The CDR3 protein: CASTPKGERNSPLHF. The nucleotide sequence is TGTGCCAGCACCCCGAAGGGGGAAAGGAATTCACCCCTCCACTTT.